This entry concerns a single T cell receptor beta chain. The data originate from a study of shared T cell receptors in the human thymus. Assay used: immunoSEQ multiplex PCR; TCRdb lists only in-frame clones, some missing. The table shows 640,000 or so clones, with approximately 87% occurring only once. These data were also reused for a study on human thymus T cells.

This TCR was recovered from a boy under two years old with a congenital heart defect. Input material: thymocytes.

The CDR3 loop reads CASSPKAGQGDHNEQFF. DNA for the CDR3: TGTGCCAGCAGCCCCAAGGCGGGACAGGGGGACCACAATGAGCAGTTCTTC. The chain recombines TRBV5-4 with TRBJ2-1; 11 bases are shared with TRBD1. The germline gives CDR1 SGHNT, CDR2 YYREEE (reference sequence). The CDR3 spans 17 residues. The ends lost 4 bases at V and 5 bases at J; junction bases unmatched: 11.